The 28 T cell receptor beta chains presented below share a single source sample, sequenced in a study of blood T cell repertoires in COVID-19. The method was immunoSEQ multiplex PCR; TCRdb's version includes in-frame clones alone and lacks a portion of them. The top ten hold more than 3% of the sample, which has some 93,000 clones, 85% seen once. Sample: peripheral blood. The receptors shown here come from a man aged 55 to 70 with acute or convalescent COVID-19.

The DNA of the CDR3 is TGTGCCAGCAGTGAAGCGGGGAGTGGGTTACGGGGCTACACCTTC. It codes for CASSEAGSGLRGYTF. The chain combines TRBV6-1 with TRBJ1-2; D not resolved. Trimming took off 0 bases at V and 8 bases at J, with 16 bases between the two ends. The germline V gene has CDR1 MNHNS and CDR2 SASEGT. CDR3 length: 15 amino acids.

This clone appeared a single time. This sample also contains other DNA sequences that code for the same CDR3. The CDR3 nucleotides read TGTGCCAGCTCACCGACAGTGAACACTGAAGCTTTCTTT. This translates into CASSPTVNTEAFF. V usage is TRBV18 and J usage is TRBJ1-1; possibly TRBD1 for D (5 bases). The CDR3 totals 13 residues. V was cut by 3 bases and J by 0 bases, with 5 bases left in between. CDR1 and CDR2 (germline): KGHSH, LQKENI.

This rearrangement joins TRBV2 to TRBJ1-1; D is unresolved. The V end lost 4 bases, the J end lost 1 base, and 10 bases lay between the germline ends. The CDR3 is 14 residues long. Germline loops: CDR1 SNHLY, CDR2 FYNNEI. Here the CDR3 DNA reads TGTGCCAGCAGTGGTGCCCGGGGGAACACTGAAGCTTTCTTT. It translates to CASSGARGNTEAFF.

This chain links TRBV6-2 or TRBV6-3 with TRBJ1-5; D is unclear. The V gene's germline CDR1 is MNHEY and CDR2 SVGEGT. V lost 0 bases and J 5 bases, leaving 8 bases between the germline ends. This CDR3 spans 14 amino acids. This CDR3 is CASSYSSDHQPQHF. DNA for the CDR3: TGTGCCAGCAGTTACTCGTCAGATCATCAGCCCCAGCATTTT.

The rearrangement links TRBV19 to TRBJ2-2; TRBD1 might be the D (6 bases). V gave up 11 bases and J gave up 4 bases, with 23 bases separating them. The CDR3 sequence is 16 residues long. CDR1 is LNHDA, CDR2 SQIVND, per germline (reference sequence). DNA for the CDR3: TGTGCCGCCTCGAGACGCGAGGGGGTGGGCACCGGGGAGCTGTTTTTT. It specifies CAASRREGVGTGELFF.

This chain uses TRBV18 with TRBJ1-5; 7 bases map to TRBD1. The length of the CDR3 is 15 residues. The V gene's germline CDR1 is KGHSH and CDR2 LQKENI. Unmatched junction bases numbered 4, after V lost 4 bases and J lost 1 base. The CDR3 DNA is TGTGCCAGCTCACGAGAGACAGGGAGCAATCAGCCCCAGCATTTT. This sequence encodes CASSRETGSNQPQHF.

V is TRBV6-5 and J is TRBJ1-6, with 7 bases fitting TRBD1. CDR3 length equals 14 residues. V was pared by 0 bases and J by 7 bases, with 0 bases of the junction left unmatched. Per germline, CDR1 MNHEY and CDR2 SVGAGI. CDR3 bases: TGTGCCAGCAGTTACTCCAGGGGGAATTCACCCCTCCACTTT. Residues: CASSYSRGNSPLHF.

This rearrangement joins TRBV4-3 to TRBJ2-1; 10 bases are a match to TRBD2. There are 17 residues in the CDR3. The V gene end was trimmed by 0 bases and the J gene end by 7 bases; junction bases not matched to a gene: 9. Looked up from germline, CDR1 is LGHNA and CDR2 is YSLEER. Here the CDR3 reads CASSQDLASGSPNEQFF. The CDR3 nucleotides read TGCGCCAGCAGCCAAGATTTGGCTAGCGGGAGCCCTAATGAGCAGTTCTTC.

The gene calls are TRBV5-1 and TRBJ2-7; TRBD1 matches 7 bases. J was trimmed by 2 bases and V by 4 bases; bases with no gene match: 6. The CDR3 is 14 residues long. Germline CDR1 and CDR2: SGHRS and YFSETQ. The CDR3 DNA follows: TGCGCCAGCAGCATTCGACAGGGACCCTACGAGCAGTACTTC. It yields the protein CASSIRQGPYEQYF.

The V call is TRBV21-1, the J call TRBJ1-1. TRBV21-1 is a known pseudogene. This CDR3 is 18 amino acids long. The CDR3 region is CASSKRIGGRGILSLAFF. The CDR3 nucleotides read TGTGCCAGCAGCAAAAGGATCGGGGGTCGGGGAATTCTAAGCTTAGCTTTCTTT.

This clone was counted once. The V call is TRBV5-1, the J call TRBJ2-1; 7 bases fit TRBD2. V shed 0 bases, J shed 1 base, and the junction held 4 bases outside the gene matches. Germline values: CDR1 SGHRS, CDR2 YFSETQ. This CDR3 spans 16 amino acids. The CDR3 region is CASSLEASGSYNEQFF. The CDR3 DNA is TGCGCCAGCAGCTTGGAGGCTAGCGGATCCTACAATGAGCAGTTCTTC. The complete variable domain, with remaining parts taken from reference TRBV5-1 and TRBJ2-1, reads KAGVTQTPRYLIKTRGQQVTLSCSPISGHRSVSWYQQTPGQGLQFLFEYFSETQRNKGNFPGRFSGRQFSNSRSEMNVSTLELGDSALYLCASSLEASGSYNEQFFGPGTRLTVL.

This chain uses TRBV20-1 with TRBJ2-5, with D maybe TRBD1 (5 bases). V was clipped by 3 bases and J by 5 bases, with 7 bases between them. The germline CDR1 and CDR2 sequences are DFQATT and SNEGSKA (reference sequence). CDR3 length equals 11 residues. The CDR3 nucleotides read TGCAGTGCTAGCTCAGGGGAGACCCAGTACTTC. It translates to CSASSGETQYF.

The rearrangement links TRBV10-3 to TRBJ2-7, with 7 bases identical to TRBD2. The CDR3 totals 14 residues. CDR1 ENHRY and CDR2 SYGVKD come from the germline V gene. V shed 4 bases and J 2 bases; nucleotides not matched to a gene: 5. The CDR3 coding sequence is TGTGCCATCAGTGGTGGACTAGAAGCCTACGAGCAGTACTTC. This sequence encodes CAISGGLEAYEQYF.

V usage is TRBV14 and J usage is TRBJ2-7; 10 bases fit TRBD2. V was pared by 1 base and J by 3 bases, with 9 bases of the junction left unmatched. The germline gives CDR1 SGHDN, CDR2 FVKESK. The CDR3 is 17 amino acids. Here the CDR3 reads CASSQGLAGASGYEQYF. CDR3 DNA sequence: TGTGCCAGCAGCCAAGGTCTAGCGGGAGCAAGTGGCTACGAGCAGTACTTC. Full variable domain (rest looked up from reference TRBV14 and TRBJ2-7): EAGVTQFPSHSVIEKGQTVTLRCDPISGHDNLYWYRRVMGKEIKFLLHFVKESKQDESGMPNNRFLAERTGGTYSTLKVQPAELEDSGVYFCASSQGLAGASGYEQYFGPGTRLTVT.

This chain links TRBV11-2 with TRBJ2-3; no definite D call. V lost 2 bases and J lost 4, with 7 bases in between. This CDR3 contains 13 residues. The germline V gene encodes CDR1 SGHAT and CDR2 FQNNGV. In nucleotides, the CDR3 is TGTGCCAGCAGCTTAAGTCTAGCAGATACGCAGTATTTT. Residues: CASSLSLADTQYF. Using reference TRBV11-2 and TRBJ2-3 for the parts outside the CDR3, the full variable domain is EAGVAQSPRYKIIEKRQSVAFWCNPISGHATLYWYQQILGQGPKLLIQFQNNGVVDDSQLPKDRFSAERLKGVDSTLKIQPAKLEDSAVYLCASSLSLADTQYFGPGTRLTVL.

The J gene is TRBJ2-2, the V gene TRBV11-2, with 10 bases lining up with TRBD2. The CDR3 is 16 amino acids. In germline, CDR1 is SGHAT, CDR2 FQNNGV. Trimming at V came to 6 bases and at J to 7 bases, leaving 11 bases not matched to a gene. CDR3 loop: CASRYRLAGVSGELFF. Here the CDR3 DNA reads TGTGCCAGCAGGTACAGGCTAGCGGGAGTTAGCGGGGAGCTGTTTTTT.

The chain joins TRBV7-2 to TRBJ2-7; D unresolved. The germline V gene has CDR1 SGHTA and CDR2 FQGNSA. V gave up 1 base and J gave up 5 bases, with 12 bases separating them. The CDR3 consists of 14 residues. CDR3 sequence (DNA): TGTGCCAGCAGCTTAGGACAATGGGCGAACGAGCAGTACTTC. The encoded protein is CASSLGQWANEQYF.

This clone was seen just once. The chain is built from TRBV28 and TRBJ2-3, with TRBD1 matching over 7 bases. CDR1 and CDR2 (germline): MDHEN, SYDVKM. The CDR3 is made up of 13 amino acids. V dropped 5 bases and J dropped 14; count of bases not matched to a gene: 13. Here the CDR3 DNA reads TGTGCCAGCAGTCAGGGGCTAGCAGGGGGTTGGTATTTT. Translated: CASSQGLAGGWYF.

The count of this clone is one. The DNA of the CDR3 is TGTGCCAGTAGTACCTTTAGCGGCGGCAAAAACATTCAGTACTTC. It encodes CASSTFSGGKNIQYF. V usage is TRBV19 and J usage is TRBJ2-4; a possible D gene is TRBD2 (6 bases). CDR1 LNHDA and CDR2 SQIVND come from the germline V gene (reference sequence). This CDR3 spans 15 amino acids. V was pared by 4 bases and J by 3 bases, with 13 bases between.

The chain links TRBV30 to TRBJ2-1; D possibly corresponds to TRBD2 (7 bases). CDR1 and CDR2 (germline): GTSNPN, SVGIG (reference sequence). The CDR3 sequence is 15 residues long. The V gene lost 1 base and the J gene lost 6 bases, with 16 bases spanning the gap. As DNA, the CDR3 is TGTGCCTGGAGTGGGGAGGGGGTGTCAGGCAATGAGCAGTTCTTC. It is translated as CAWSGEGVSGNEQFF.

The gene calls are TRBV10-3 and TRBJ2-1; TRBD2 matches 12 bases. The CDR3 is made up of 16 amino acids. With V trimmed by 6 bases and J by 9 bases, 12 bases remained unmatched. The V gene's germline CDR1 is ENHRY and CDR2 SYGVKD. The CDR3 bases are TGTGCCATCAGAAGAGCTAGCGGGGGGGTAGAGGGTGAGCAGTTCTTC. It is translated as CAIRRASGGVEGEQFF.

The chain combines TRBV19 with TRBJ2-3; possible D gene TRBD1, 5 bases. Germline V gives CDR1 LNHDA, CDR2 SQIVND (reference sequence). The CDR3 is 13 residues long. Trimming cost V 7 bases and J 4 bases, with 12 bases left between them. The chain's CDR3 is CASKGQGPDTQYF. DNA for the CDR3: TGTGCCAGTAAGGGGCAGGGCCCAGATACGCAGTATTTT.

The chain recombines TRBV6-2 or TRBV6-3 with TRBJ1-2; D perhaps matches TRBD1 (5 bases). Germline CDR1 MNHEY, CDR2 SVGEGT. There are 17 residues in the CDR3. Trimming took 3 bases from V and 4 from J, leaving 21 bases between them. The CDR3 reads CASSYKVGPGRSYGYTF. The CDR3 DNA sequence: TGTGCCAGCAGTTATAAGGTCGGGCCAGGGCGCAGCTATGGCTACACCTTC.

The chain joins TRBV7-2 to TRBJ2-3; 10 bases are shared with TRBD1. CDR3 length: 14 residues. V trimming: 4 bases; J trimming: 7 bases; junction bases outside the gene matches: 5. The germline CDR1 and CDR2 sequences are SGHTA and FQGNSA. In DNA, the CDR3 is TGTGCCAGCAGCTCCGGACAGGGGGGATATACGCAGTATTTT. It specifies CASSSGQGGYTQYF.

This clone was observed a handful of times. The genes are TRBV9 and TRBJ1-2; D not resolved. The germline V gene has CDR1 SGDLS and CDR2 YYNGEE. The V and J ends lost 2 bases and 2 bases respectively, with 7 bases between them. The CDR3 is 13 residues long. The CDR3 sequence is CASSVAENYGYTF. The CDR3 coding sequence is TGTGCCAGCAGCGTTGCCGAGAACTATGGCTACACCTTC.

V and J are TRBV5-1 and TRBJ2-5; 8 nucleotides match TRBD1. Germline-derived CDR1 and CDR2 are SGHRS and YFSETQ. V gave up 3 bases and J gave up 6 bases; unmatched junction bases: 4. CDR3 length: 13 residues. This CDR3 reads CASSSGQGKTQYF. The CDR3 DNA reads TGCGCCAGCAGCTCCGGACAGGGCAAGACCCAGTACTTC.

The chain recombines TRBV18 with TRBJ2-1; 8 positions agree with TRBD1. The CDR3 has 17 amino acids. V trimming: 5 bases; J trimming: 2 bases; junction bases outside the gene matches: 11. The germline gives CDR1 KGHSH, CDR2 LQKENI. This chain's CDR3 is CASSYSRTGSTYNEQFF. CDR3 sequence (DNA): TGTGCCAGCTCATACAGCCGGACAGGGTCAACCTACAATGAGCAGTTCTTC.

The chain joins TRBV10-3 to TRBJ2-3; D perhaps matches TRBD1 (6 bases). The CDR3 length is 16 residues. V gave up 3 bases and J gave up 1 base, with 14 bases separating them. Germline CDR1 reads ENHRY; CDR2 reads SYGVKD. The CDR3 DNA reads TGTGCCATCAGTGAACCCGGCAAGGGGGGCACAGATACGCAGTATTTT. Translation gives CAISEPGKGGTDTQYF.